The T cell receptor beta chain under discussion was sequenced for a study of T cell changes during pregnancy in multiple sclerosis. A few counts support this clone. Profiled with immunoSEQ multiplex PCR; TCRdb holds only in-frame clones, not every one. The sample has around 57,000 clones; 89% are singletons. This CDR3 has 8 residues. Trimming pared 4 bases from V and 10 bases from J, leaving 4 bases between. CDR1 SQVTM and CDR2 ANQGSEA come from the germline V gene. The starting material was peripheral blood, obtained in the first trimester of pregnancy. The V call is TRBV29-1, the J call TRBJ1-1; D unclear. The TCR sequence derives from a female donor with multiple sclerosis, enrolled in a pregnancy study. In DNA form, the CDR3 reads TGCAGCGTTGCGGGAGCTTTCTTT. Translation: CSVAGAFF.